Below, 26 T cell receptor beta chains from the same sample are listed, as sequenced in a study of shared clonotypes between healthy human individuals. The data were produced by immunoSEQ multiplex PCR, yet TCRdb's version contains in-frame clones alone and is incomplete. The sample lists about 1.4 million clones; roughly 96% were seen once. The source material was naive CD4+ T cells sorted from blood. As for subset: CD45RA+ positively selected. The receptor source for this set is a man younger than 40 in good health.

The chain carries TRBV5-4 and TRBJ2-7, with D perhaps TRBD2 (5 bases). Trimming shortened V by 6 bases and J by 0 bases, and 13 bases separated the two germline ends. The CDR3 loop spans 14 amino acids. Germline V lookup: CDR1 SGHNT, CDR2 YYREEE (reference sequence). CDR3: CASTPSGSSYEQYF. The CDR3 DNA reads as TGTGCCAGCACCCCAAGCGGCAGCTCCTACGAGCAGTACTTC.

This chain links TRBV19 with TRBJ1-5, with unresolved D. The V and J ends lost 3 bases and 7 bases respectively, with 10 bases between them. The CDR3 sequence is 13 residues long. Germline V gene data show CDR1 as LNHDA and CDR2 as SQIVND (reference sequence). CDR3 in amino acids: CASSIFIGQPQHF. The CDR3 coding sequence is TGTGCCAGTAGTATTTTTATCGGACAGCCCCAGCATTTT. The variable domain in full, with the rest retrieved from reference TRBV19 and TRBJ1-5, is DGGITQSPKYLFRKEGQNVTLSCEQNLNHDAMYWYRQDPGQGLRLIYYSQIVNDFQKGDIAEGYSVSREKKESFPLTVTSAQKNPTAFYLCASSIFIGQPQHFGDGTRLSIL.

The J gene is TRBJ1-5, the V gene TRBV10-2; TRBD1 might be the D (6 bases). The CDR3 spans 15 residues. CDR1 is WSHSY and CDR2 is SAAADI in the germline V gene. The V gene lost 1 base and the J gene lost 4 bases, with 11 bases spanning the gap. The chain's CDR3 is CASSEWRTGNQPQHF. The CDR3 DNA is TGCGCCAGCAGTGAGTGGCGAACAGGGAATCAGCCCCAGCATTTT.

The chain recombines TRBV19 with TRBJ2-5; tentative D call: TRBD2 (6 bases). V lost 3 bases and J lost 2, with 16 bases in between. This CDR3 spans 16 amino acids. Per germline, CDR1 LNHDA and CDR2 SQIVND (reference sequence). The CDR3 spells CASSIGTGTRQETQYF. The CDR3, as DNA: TGTGCCAGTAGTATCGGAACCGGGACTCGGCAAGAGACCCAGTACTTC.

Only one count was recorded for this clone. The V and J genes are TRBV5-6 and TRBJ2-7; the match to TRBD2 covers 7 bases. The germline V gene encodes CDR1 SGHDT and CDR2 YYEEEE. The CDR3 extends over 16 amino acids. V gave up 0 bases and J gave up 3 bases; unmatched junction bases: 9. CDR3 loop: CASSLVPSGNNYEQYF. The CDR3 nucleotides are TGTGCCAGCAGCTTGGTACCTAGCGGAAATAACTACGAGCAGTACTTC.

The chain couples TRBV2 to TRBJ2-6; D may be TRBD1 (5 bases). The length of the CDR3 is 20 residues. Germline V lookup: CDR1 SNHLY, CDR2 FYNNEI. Trimming removed 7 bases from V and 0 bases from J, with 25 bases in between. CDR3 in amino acids: CASKQRTSNPLSSGANVLTF. The CDR3 DNA reads as TGTGCCAGCAAACAGAGGACATCCAATCCCCTCAGCTCTGGGGCCAACGTCCTGACTTTC.

The chain uses TRBV7-9 and TRBJ2-5, with a possible D match to TRBD2 (6 bases). Looked up from germline, CDR1 is SEHNR and CDR2 is FQNEAQ (reference sequence). V dropped 5 bases and J dropped 2 bases, with 9 bases sitting between them. There are 13 residues in the CDR3. The DNA of the CDR3 is TGTGCCAGCAGCCGGGGGAGTCAAGAGACCCAGTACTTC. This gives the protein CASSRGSQETQYF.

This clone has only one observation. V and J are TRBV6-1 and TRBJ2-5; D call uncertain. V lost 2 bases to trimming and J lost 0 bases, with 1 base between them. Germline CDR1 is MNHNS and CDR2 is SASEGT. The CDR3 spans 12 residues. CDR3 coding DNA: TGTGCCAGCAGTGAACACCAAGAGACCCAGTACTTC. The encoded protein is CASSEHQETQYF.

The DNA for the CDR3 is TGCGCCAGCAGTGAGGCGTTGCAGGGGCAAGAGACCCAGTACTTC. Amino acid sequence: CASSEALQGQETQYF. The chain carries TRBV10-1 and TRBJ2-5, with a possible D match to TRBD1 (6 bases). The CDR3 totals 15 residues. Germline CDR1 and CDR2: WNHNN and SYGVQD (reference sequence). Trimming left V 2 bases short and J 2 bases short, with 12 bases between.

This rearrangement joins TRBV5-5 to TRBJ1-2, with D hard to call. The V and J ends lost 1 base and 1 base respectively, with 8 bases between them. There are 14 residues in the CDR3. The germline V gene encodes CDR1 SGHKS and CDR2 YYEKEE (reference sequence). The CDR3 DNA sequence: TGTGCCAGCAGCTTGATCGAAAATAACTATGGCTACACCTTC. It yields the protein CASSLIENNYGYTF.

The chain joins TRBV14 to TRBJ1-5; D is ambiguous. The germline CDR1 and CDR2 sequences are SGHDN and FVKESK. The CDR3 is 13 amino acids. V lost 0 bases and J 4 bases, leaving 4 bases between the germline ends. The CDR3 bases are TGTGCCAGCAGCCAAGATATGAATCAGCCCCAGCATTTT. Its protein is CASSQDMNQPQHF.

As to this clone: Other nucleotide sequences in the sample specify the same CDR3. This chain uses TRBV19 with TRBJ2-7; D is ambiguous. Germline V gene sequence: CDR1 LNHDA, CDR2 SQIVND (reference sequence). The germline V and J ends were trimmed by 3 bases and 4 bases, with 7 bases remaining between them. CDR3 length equals 12 residues. The CDR3 region has the DNA TGTGCCAGTAGTATCGTGGGGTACGAGCAGTACTTC. It encodes CASSIVGYEQYF.

The CDR3 reads CASSLVAGSQETQYF. DNA for the CDR3: TGCGCCAGCAGCTTGGTTGCAGGGTCTCAAGAGACCCAGTACTTC. The chain joins TRBV5-1 to TRBJ2-5, with a possible D match to TRBD1 (5 bases). The ends were cut back, 0 bases at V and 2 bases at J, with 11 bases in the middle. The CDR3 is 15 amino acids. Germline CDR1 and CDR2: SGHRS and YFSETQ.

The chain has TRBV7-2 and TRBJ2-7, with no clear D. In germline, CDR1 is SGHTA, CDR2 FQGNSA. V lost 5 bases, J lost 3 bases, and 14 bases lay in between. The CDR3 has 14 amino acids. CDR3 DNA: TGTGCCAGCAGCACAAACGGCGCGCACTACGAGCAGTACTTC. It codes for CASSTNGAHYEQYF.

The V gene is TRBV7-3, the J gene TRBJ2-1; TRBD2 aligns across 10 bases. From germline, CDR1 is SGHTA and CDR2 FQGTGA. With V trimmed by 5 bases and J by 0 bases, 16 bases remained unmatched. CDR3 size: 20 residues. CDR3 DNA sequence: TGTGCCAGCAGCATTAACGGCCTAGCGGGAGCTTCATCCTCCTACAATGAGCAGTTCTTC. It yields the protein CASSINGLAGASSSYNEQFF.

The J gene is TRBJ2-5, the V gene TRBV6-1, with 11 positions matching TRBD2. Germline assignment: CDR1 MNHNS and CDR2 SASEGT. V was pared by 6 bases and J by 4 bases, with 19 bases of the junction left unmatched. The CDR3 runs 19 residues. For the CDR3, the DNA is TGTGCCAGCAGGGAACGACGAAAAGGACTAGCGGGCCCAGTAGAGACCCAGTACTTC. Residues: CASRERRKGLAGPVETQYF.

This clone has a single count. The V and J genes are TRBV30 and TRBJ2-1, with D possibly matching TRBD2 (6 bases). CDR1 and CDR2 from the germline V gene are GTSNPN and SVGIG (reference sequence). This CDR3 has 14 residues. With 6 bases removed from V and 5 bases from J, the gap between germline ends came to 17 bases. The CDR3 sequence: CACQPGLTNNEQFF. CDR3 nucleotide sequence: TGTGCCTGCCAACCGGGACTCACAAACAATGAGCAGTTCTTC.

The chain is built from TRBV7-6 and TRBJ2-3; 9 bases agree with TRBD2. Trimming took 3 bases from V and 3 from J; bases not matched to a gene: 7. This CDR3 is 16 amino acids long. In germline, CDR1 is SGHVS, CDR2 FNYEAQ. This chain's CDR3 is CASSLGTSSPTDTQYF. DNA of the CDR3: TGTGCCAGCAGCTTGGGGACTAGCAGCCCAACAGATACGCAGTATTTT.

The table lists this clone with a count of one. The rearrangement uses TRBV19 and TRBJ2-1, with 8 nucleotides matching TRBD1. Germline V gene data show CDR1 as LNHDA and CDR2 as SQIVND (reference sequence). The V gene end was trimmed by 6 bases and the J gene end by 6 bases; junction bases not matched to a gene: 10. This CDR3 is 15 amino acids long. Here the CDR3 DNA reads TGTGCCAGTAGCCGGAACAAGGACAGGGCCAATGAGCAGTTCTTC. Its translation is CASSRNKDRANEQFF.

The chain couples TRBV15 to TRBJ2-5, with TRBD2 identical over 8 bases. Germline values: CDR1 LNHNV, CDR2 YYDKDF (reference sequence). This CDR3 comprises 15 residues. With 5 bases clipped from V and 5 bases from J, the junction kept 10 bases outside the gene matches. The CDR3 here is CATSLAGQGRETQYF. CDR3 coding DNA: TGTGCCACCAGCTTAGCGGGGCAGGGCAGGGAGACCCAGTACTTC.

The CDR3: CSVEEASGDPSYNEQFF. CDR3 nucleotides: TGCAGCGTTGAAGAAGCTAGCGGCGACCCCTCCTACAATGAGCAGTTCTTC. This chain joins TRBV29-1 and TRBJ2-1; TRBD2 aligns across 7 bases. Germline loops: CDR1 SQVTM, CDR2 ANQGSEA. This CDR3 has 17 residues. The V and J ends lost 0 bases and 0 bases, in that order; junction bases with no gene match: 8.

As concerns this clone: Being one base from a much bigger clone, this may be a read error. The V call is TRBV6-5, the J call TRBJ2-5; weak D call: TRBD2 (6 bases). V was trimmed by 6 bases and J by 5 bases, leaving 7 bases between them. Germline V lookup: CDR1 MNHEY, CDR2 SVGAGI. This CDR3 has 11 amino acids. CDR3 region: CASSGGETQYF. The CDR3 bases are TGTGCCAGCAGCGGAGGGGAGACCCAGTACTTC.

Details on this clone: Additional DNA sequences in this sample encode the identical CDR3. V is TRBV19 and J is TRBJ2-7; D might be TRBD1 (6 bases). Trimming removed 3 bases from V and 4 bases from J, with 10 bases in between. This CDR3 is built from 13 residues. Looked up from germline, CDR1 is LNHDA and CDR2 is SQIVND (reference sequence). The CDR3 here is CASSIQQGYEQYF. The CDR3 bases are TGTGCCAGTAGTATCCAACAGGGTTACGAGCAGTACTTC.

The rearrangement joins TRBV13 to TRBJ2-2; 9 positions match TRBD2. Losses at the gene ends were 6 bases for V and 4 bases for J; bases not matched to a gene: 9. Germline lookup yields CDR1 PRHDT and CDR2 FYEKMQ (reference sequence). The CDR3 runs to 16 residues. In DNA form, the CDR3 reads TGTGCCAGCAGACCCAGGCGGGAGGGCCCCACCGGGGAGCTGTTTTTT. It yields the protein CASRPRREGPTGELFF.

This chain links TRBV5-1 with TRBJ2-3; D is possibly TRBD2 (6 bases). This CDR3 is built from 14 residues. Trimming left V 3 bases short and J 2 bases short, with 10 bases between. Germline V gene data show CDR1 as SGHRS and CDR2 as YFSETQ. CDR3 DNA sequence: TGCGCCAGCAGCTGGGCGGGGTACACAGATACGCAGTATTTT. It specifies CASSWAGYTDTQYF.

This clone was observed a handful of times. The chain combines TRBV4-3 with TRBJ2-7; D unclear. This CDR3 comprises 14 residues. Germline CDR1 LGHNA, CDR2 YSLEER. The V end lost 0 bases, the J end lost 5 bases, and 11 bases lay between the germline ends. Here the CDR3 reads CASSQDSRLDEQYF. CDR3 nucleotide sequence: TGCGCCAGCAGCCAAGACTCGCGTCTCGACGAGCAGTACTTC.